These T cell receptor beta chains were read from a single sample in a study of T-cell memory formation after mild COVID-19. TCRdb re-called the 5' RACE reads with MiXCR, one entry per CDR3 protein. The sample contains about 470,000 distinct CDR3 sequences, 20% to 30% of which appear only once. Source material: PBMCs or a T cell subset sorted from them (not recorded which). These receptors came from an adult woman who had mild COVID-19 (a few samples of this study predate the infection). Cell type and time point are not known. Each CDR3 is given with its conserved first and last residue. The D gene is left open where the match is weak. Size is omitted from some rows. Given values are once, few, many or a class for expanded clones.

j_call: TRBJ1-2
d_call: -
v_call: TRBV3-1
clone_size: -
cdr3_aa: CASSQEGARYGYTF
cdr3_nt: TGTGCCAGCAGCCAAGAAGGCGCACGCTATGGCTACACCTTC

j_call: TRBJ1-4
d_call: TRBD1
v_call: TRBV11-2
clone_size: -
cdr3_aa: CASSQTGFNEKLFF
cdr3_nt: TGTGCCAGCAGCCAGACAGGGTTTAATGAAAAACTGTTTTTT

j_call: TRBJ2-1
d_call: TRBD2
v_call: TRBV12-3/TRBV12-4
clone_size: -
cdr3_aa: CASSPTSGRENEQFF
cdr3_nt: TGTGCCAGCAGTCCAACTAGCGGGAGGGAAAATGAGCAGTTCTTC

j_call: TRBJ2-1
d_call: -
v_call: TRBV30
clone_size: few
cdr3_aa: CAWSRGYNEQFF
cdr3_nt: TGTGCCTGGAGCCGGGGGTACAATGAGCAGTTCTTC

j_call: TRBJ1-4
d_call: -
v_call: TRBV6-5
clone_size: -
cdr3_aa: CASSFGATNEKLFF
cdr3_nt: TGTGCCAGCAGTTTCGGGGCGACTAATGAAAAACTGTTTTTT

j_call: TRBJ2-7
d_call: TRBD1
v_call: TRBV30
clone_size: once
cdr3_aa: CAWSAGQGWAYEQYF
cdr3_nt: TGTGCCTGGAGTGCTGGACAGGGTTGGGCCTACGAGCAGTACTTC

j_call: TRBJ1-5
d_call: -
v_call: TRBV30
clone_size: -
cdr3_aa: CAWSPRGGSGQPQHF
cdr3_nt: TGTGCCTGGAGTCCTAGGGGGGGCTCTGGCCAGCCCCAGCATTTT

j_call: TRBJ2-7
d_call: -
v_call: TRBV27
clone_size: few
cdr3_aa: CASSFSGDEQYF
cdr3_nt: TGTGCCAGCAGTTTTTCGGGCGACGAGCAGTACTTC

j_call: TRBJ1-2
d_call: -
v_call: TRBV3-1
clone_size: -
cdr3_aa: CASSPQTALYGYTF
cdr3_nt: TGTGCCAGCAGCCCTCAGACAGCACTCTATGGCTACACCTTC

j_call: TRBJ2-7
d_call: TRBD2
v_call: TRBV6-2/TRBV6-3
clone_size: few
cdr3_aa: CASSRILAGDSYEQYF
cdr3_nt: TGTGCCAGCAGTCGGATACTAGCGGGCGACTCCTACGAGCAGTACTTC

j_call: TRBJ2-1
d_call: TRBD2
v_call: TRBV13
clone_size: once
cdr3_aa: CASSHSLAGGTYNEQFF
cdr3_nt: TGTGCCAGCAGCCACTCCCTAGCGGGAGGCACATACAATGAGCAGTTCTTC

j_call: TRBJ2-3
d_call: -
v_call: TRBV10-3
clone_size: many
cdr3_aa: CAISESTDTQYF
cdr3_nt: TGTGCCATCAGTGAGTCCACAGATACGCAGTATTTT

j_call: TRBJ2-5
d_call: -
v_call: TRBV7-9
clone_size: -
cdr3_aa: CASSPGTRATFLQETQYF
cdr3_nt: TGTGCCAGCAGCCCCGGGACCAGAGCTACCTTTCTGCAAGAGACCCAGTACTTC

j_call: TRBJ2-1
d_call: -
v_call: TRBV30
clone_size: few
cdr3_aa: CAWMGPPQFF
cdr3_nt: TGTGCCTGGATGGGCCCGCCCCAGTTCTTC

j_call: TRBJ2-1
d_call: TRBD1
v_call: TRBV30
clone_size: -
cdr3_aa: CAWADRGSYNEQFF
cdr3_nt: TGTGCCTGGGCCGACAGGGGGAGCTACAATGAGCAGTTCTTC

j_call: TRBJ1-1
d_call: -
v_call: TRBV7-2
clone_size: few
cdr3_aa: CASSLSLGNTEAFF
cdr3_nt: TGTGCCAGCAGCTTATCGTTAGGGAACACTGAAGCTTTCTTT

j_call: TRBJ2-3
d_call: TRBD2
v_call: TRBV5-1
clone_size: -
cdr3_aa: CASIPGRTSGFTDTQYF
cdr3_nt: TGCGCCAGCATCCCGGGAAGGACTAGCGGATTCACAGATACGCAGTATTTT

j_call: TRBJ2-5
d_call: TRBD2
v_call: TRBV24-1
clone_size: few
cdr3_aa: CATSDPGLAAQETQYF
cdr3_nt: TGTGCCACCAGTGACCCCGGACTAGCGGCACAAGAGACCCAGTACTTC